This T cell receptor beta chain appears in the sequencing data of a study of T cell changes during pregnancy in multiple sclerosis. V was clipped by 3 bases and J by 6 bases; unmatched bases: 2. The CDR3 sequence is 14 residues long. Germline CDR1 KGHSH, CDR2 LQKENI. This table comes from immunoSEQ multiplex PCR, and its TCRdb copy is limited to in-frame clones, with some not included. The sample carries 65,000 to 80,000 clones, just under 95% recorded once. The rearrangement joins TRBV18 to TRBJ1-5; 10 bases are shared with TRBD1. The material was peripheral blood, obtained in the first trimester of pregnancy. This clonotype was obtained from a female donor with multiple sclerosis, enrolled in a pregnancy study. The CDR3 region has the DNA TGTGCCAGCTCACCGGACAGGGGGGTTCAGCCCCAGCATTTT. This codes for CASSPDRGVQPQHF.